The next 30 T cell receptor beta chains were all read from a single sample in a study of spatial heterogeneity in lung cancer. Their specific antigens are unknown. TCRdb re-called the 5' RACE reads through MiXCR, storing one row per CDR3 protein. The sample shows 9,500 to 12,000 distinct CDR3 sequences, 6% to 8% of them seen only once. Time point described: sample taken at primary tumor resection. Study outcomes and limitations: Mutation tallies in tumors tracked expanded intratumoral alpha and beta TCR counts.

This material consisted of lung tumor tissue, taken at surgery. The receptors stem from a female donor with early-stage non-small cell lung cancer.

This clonotype occurred many times. The library was designed around alpha chains, so this beta chain is a stray read whose abundance carries little weight. In DNA, the CDR3 is TGTGCCAGCAGCTTTCAGGGGTACATGAACACTGAAGCTTTCTTT. Translated, it gives CASSFQGYMNTEAFF. The genes are TRBV5-8 and TRBJ1-1, with D perhaps matching TRBD1 (6 bases). The V gene's germline CDR1 is SGHTS and CDR2 YDEGEE. Trimming left V 2 bases short and J 0 bases short, with 11 bases between. The length of the CDR3 is 15 residues. Using reference TRBV5-8 and TRBJ1-1 for the parts outside the CDR3, the full variable domain is EAGVTQSPTHLIKTRGQQATLRCSPISGHTSVYWYQQALGLGLQFLLWYDEGEERNRGNFPPRFSGRQFPNYSSELNVNALELEDSALYLCASSFQGYMNTEAFFGQGTRLTVV.

This clonotype was seen repeatedly, ten times or more. Being off target in a library aimed at alpha chains, this beta chain has a size of little meaning. The rearrangement links TRBV6-5 to TRBJ1-2, with D unclear. The CDR3 loop spans 13 amino acids. V gave up 7 bases and J gave up 4 bases, with 13 bases separating them. Germline V CDR1 and CDR2: MNHEY, SVGAGI. The CDR3, as DNA: TGTGCCAGCACCCCCGGCAGCATCTATGGCTACACCTTC. Protein product: CASTPGSIYGYTF.

This clonotype came up many times. Being off target in a library aimed at alpha chains, this beta chain has a size of little meaning. The CDR3 loop reads CSAGVEGSSGNTIYF. CDR3 sequence (DNA): TGCAGTGCTGGGGTGGAGGGGAGCTCTGGAAACACCATATATTTT. The V gene is TRBV20-1, the J gene TRBJ1-3, with D possibly TRBD1 on 5 matching bases. V shed 5 bases and J shed 0 bases, with 14 bases lying between them. CDR1 DFQATT and CDR2 SNEGSKA come from the germline V gene (reference sequence). The CDR3 consists of 15 residues.

Comment on this clonotype: This beta chain is an off-target read within a library intended for alpha chains, so its frequency means little. The chain has TRBV4-2 and TRBJ2-3, with a tentative D call TRBD2 (6 bases). Germline V gene data show CDR1 as LGHNA and CDR2 as YNFKEQ. V was cut by 1 base and J by 6 bases, with 11 bases left in between. The CDR3 spans 14 residues. The CDR3 DNA reads TGTGCCAGCAGCCAAGGGGGCGGGGCGGATACGCAGTATTTT. Translated: CASSQGGGADTQYF.

This clonotype was seen only a few times. This beta chain lies outside the target of a library built for alpha chains; its clone size means little. The CDR3: CASALTAGTTEAFF. CDR3 DNA sequence: TGTGCTAGTGCCCTAACCGCAGGGACCACTGAAGCTTTCTTT. The chain combines TRBV12-5 with TRBJ1-1; D is perhaps TRBD1 (5 bases). The V and J ends lost 7 bases and 4 bases respectively, with 16 bases between them. CDR1 and CDR2 from the germline V gene are LGHNT and FRNRAP. The CDR3 sequence is 14 residues long.

This clonotype showed up many times. This beta chain turned up in a library designed for alpha chains; as an off-target read, its abundance says little. The chain joins TRBV3-1 to TRBJ1-1; D is undetermined. CDR1 and CDR2 (germline): LGHDT, YNNKEL (reference sequence). Trimming removed 0 bases at V and 1 base at J, with 6 bases between. The CDR3 contains 14 residues. The CDR3, as DNA: TGTGCCAGCAGCCAAGAAGGGAGGAACACTGAAGCTTTCTTT. Its translation is CASSQEGRNTEAFF.

This clonotype was detected ten times or more. This beta chain appears as a stray read in a library generated for alpha chains; its size is not informative. This chain joins TRBV28 and TRBJ2-1, with 11 bases lining up with TRBD2. This CDR3 has 16 amino acids. V lost 4 bases, J lost 3 bases, and 5 bases stayed unmatched. CDR1 and CDR2 from the germline V gene are MDHEN and SYDVKM. CDR3 loop: CASSSPGTSGYNEQFF. CDR3 bases: TGTGCCAGCAGTTCCCCCGGGACTAGCGGCTACAATGAGCAGTTCTTC.

The table lists this clonotype with many counts. The junction differs from germline at one of its ends, possibly a read error. For a library built for alpha chains, this beta chain is a stray read; little rests on its size. The chain employs TRBV7-7 and TRBJ1-1; weak D call: TRBD1 (5 bases). From germline, CDR1 is SSHAT and CDR2 FNYEAQ (reference sequence). The CDR3 extends over 13 amino acids. DNA for the CDR3: TGTGCTAGCAGCTTTGGACACGACACTGAAGCTTTCTTT. Translating it yields CASSFGHDTEAFF.

This clonotype has at least ten counts. Because the library targeted alpha chains, this beta chain is an off-target read whose size means little. The CDR3 loop reads CASSKRGTGKRYEQYF. CDR3 nucleotides: TGTGCCAGCAGCAAGAGGGGGACAGGGAAGAGGTACGAGCAGTACTTC. The V and J genes are TRBV21-1 and TRBJ2-7; the listed D gene, TRBD1, was not tested against the DNA. TRBV21-1 is termed a pseudogene. The CDR3 spans 16 residues.

As concerns this clonotype: Being off target in a library aimed at alpha chains, this beta chain has a size of little meaning. The chain carries TRBV6-1 and TRBJ1-1, with unresolved D. The germline V gene has CDR1 MNHNS and CDR2 SASEGT. V gave up 1 base and J gave up 0 bases, with 9 bases separating them. This CDR3 contains 15 residues. The CDR3 nucleotides are TGTGCCAGCAGTGAAGGGCCTAACTTGAACACTGAAGCTTTCTTT. Protein: CASSEGPNLNTEAFF.

This clonotype was seen repeatedly, ten times or more. This beta chain slipped into a library made for alpha chains as a stray read, so its size is not meaningful. The chain combines TRBV2 with TRBJ2-7; TRBD1 matches at 7 bases. The CDR3 has 13 residues. Trimming took 4 bases from V and 2 from J; bases not matched to a gene: 2. Germline-derived CDR1 and CDR2 are SNHLY and FYNNEI. The CDR3 protein is CASSAGQAYEQYF. The CDR3 DNA is TGTGCCAGCAGTGCTGGACAGGCCTACGAGCAGTACTTC.

This clonotype was seen repeatedly, ten times or more. This beta chain was picked up by a library intended for alpha chains and is off target, so its count carries little meaning. The chain carries TRBV5-6 and TRBJ1-1; 7 positions agree with TRBD1. V lost 2 bases, J lost 5 bases, and 9 bases stayed unmatched. Germline CDR1 reads SGHDT; CDR2 reads YYEEEE. This CDR3 comprises 15 residues. This chain's CDR3 is CASSFRTGGGTEAFF. The DNA of the CDR3 is TGTGCCAGCAGCTTTAGGACAGGCGGGGGGACTGAAGCTTTCTTT.

This clonotype was seen at least ten times. Little can be read into the size of this beta chain, an off-target read in a library designed for alpha chains. This chain uses TRBV6-2 or TRBV6-3 with TRBJ2-3; 8 bases line up with TRBD2. The V gene's germline CDR1 is MNHEY and CDR2 SVGEGT. Trimming cost V 8 bases and J 1 base; bases outside gene matches: 20. This CDR3 contains 19 residues. The chain's CDR3 is CASSAGGGLTRFGTDTQYF. The CDR3 DNA sequence: TGTGCCAGCTCCGCCGGCGGGGGGCTCACCCGCTTTGGCACAGATACGCAGTATTTT.

This clonotype was found many times. This beta chain is a stray read from a library made for alpha chains; its abundance is not meaningful. This rearrangement joins TRBV6-2 or TRBV6-3 to TRBJ1-1; D is undetermined. The CDR3 contains 15 residues. V lost 9 bases and J lost 3, with 20 bases in between. Germline values: CDR1 MNHEY, CDR2 SVGEGT. The CDR3 protein is CASRQGRIGDTEAFF. CDR3 nucleotide sequence: TGTGCCAGTCGTCAAGGTAGGATCGGGGACACTGAAGCTTTCTTT.

This clonotype was observed many times. As an off-target read in a library built for alpha chains, this beta chain has a frequency of little significance. CDR3: CASSRTSGADTQYF. The CDR3 DNA reads TGTGCCAGCAGTCGGACTAGCGGCGCAGATACGCAGTATTTT. The chain uses TRBV7-2 and TRBJ2-3; 10 bases agree with TRBD2. CDR3 size: 14 residues. Per the germline V gene, CDR1 is SGHTA and CDR2 is FQGNSA. Losses at the gene ends were 6 bases for V and 4 bases for J; bases not matched to a gene: 4.

About this clonotype: Little can be read into the size of this beta chain, an off-target read in a library designed for alpha chains. The chain links TRBV5-1 to TRBJ1-4; D is uncertain. The germline CDR1 and CDR2 sequences are SGHRS and YFSETQ. The CDR3 is made up of 16 amino acids. Trimming stripped 0 bases from V and 1 base from J, with 10 bases between. The CDR3 protein is CASSLVPGLTNEKLFF. The CDR3 DNA reads as TGCGCCAGCAGCTTGGTTCCGGGTTTAACTAATGAAAAACTGTTTTTT.

This clonotype occurred many times. The library was designed around alpha chains, so this beta chain is a stray read whose abundance carries little weight. The rearrangement joins TRBV7-9 to TRBJ2-6; D is unresolved. The germline V and J ends were trimmed by 5 bases and 3 bases, with 2 bases remaining between them. Germline lookup yields CDR1 SEHNR and CDR2 FQNEAQ (reference sequence). This CDR3 has 12 residues. The CDR3 is CASSDGANVLTF. The CDR3 nucleotides are TGTGCCAGCAGCGATGGGGCCAACGTCCTGACTTTC.

This clonotype has at least ten counts. This beta chain is an off-target read within a library intended for alpha chains, so its frequency means little. The chain links TRBV7-3 to TRBJ2-1; 7 bases map to TRBD2. Germline lookup yields CDR1 SGHTA and CDR2 FQGTGA. This CDR3 spans 15 amino acids. Losses at the gene ends were 2 bases for V and 9 bases for J; bases not matched to a gene: 10. CDR3 region: CASSLLGTTLGEQFF. As DNA, the CDR3 is TGTGCCAGCAGCTTACTGGGGACTACCTTAGGTGAGCAGTTCTTC.

Ten or more counts support this clonotype. This beta chain appears as a stray read in a library generated for alpha chains; its size is not informative. V and J are TRBV20-1 and TRBJ1-4; the match to TRBD1 covers 8 bases. V lost 3 bases and J lost 3; bases outside the gene matches: 3. There are 14 residues in the CDR3. Germline assignment: CDR1 DFQATT and CDR2 SNEGSKA (reference sequence). For the CDR3, the DNA is TGCAGTGCTAGGCAGGGGGCCTCTAATGAAAAACTGTTTTTT. Protein product: CSARQGASNEKLFF.

This clonotype was seen ten or more times. This beta chain turned up in a library designed for alpha chains; as an off-target read, its abundance says little. In nucleotides, the CDR3 is TGCAGTGCTAGCCCACAGCGGAGGTCGCGTAGGCTGTACTTC. Translation: CSASPQRRSRRLYF. V is TRBV20-1 and J is TRBJ2-7, with a weak D call TRBD2 (5 bases). The CDR3 totals 14 residues. V was pared by 3 bases and J by 12 bases, with 24 bases between. Germline V gene sequence: CDR1 DFQATT, CDR2 SNEGSKA (reference sequence).

Comment on this clonotype: One end of the junction is discordant with germline, which a read error may explain. This beta chain is an unintended read in a library built for alpha chains; its size means little. V usage is TRBV5-1 and J usage is TRBJ1-2; D unresolved. Germline values: CDR1 SGHRS, CDR2 YFSETQ. This CDR3 region has 14 residues. CDR3 residues: CTSSSWTGNYGYTF. As DNA, the CDR3 is TGCACCAGCAGCTCTTGGACGGGGAACTATGGCTACACCTTC.

This clonotype was found many times. Within a library made for alpha chains, this beta chain is off target, and its count is uninformative. V and J are TRBV20-1 and TRBJ2-3, with TRBD2 matching over 9 bases. Trimming cost V 1 base and J 6 bases; bases outside gene matches: 2. The germline V gene encodes CDR1 DFQATT and CDR2 SNEGSKA (reference sequence). CDR3 length equals 13 residues. CDR3 sequence reads: CSARVSGGDTQYF. In nucleotides, the CDR3 is TGCAGTGCTAGAGTGAGCGGGGGGGATACGCAGTATTTT.

This clonotype was recorded at least ten times. This beta chain slipped into a library made for alpha chains as a stray read, so its size is not meaningful. The chain recombines TRBV20-1 with TRBJ1-5; unclear D gene. Trimming removed 8 bases at V and 0 bases at J, with 17 bases between. CDR1 and CDR2 from the germline V gene are DFQATT and SNEGSKA (reference sequence). The CDR3 runs 15 residues. This CDR3 is CSTPLGASSNQPQHF. In DNA form, the CDR3 reads TGCAGTACCCCCCTGGGAGCTTCTAGCAATCAGCCCCAGCATTTT.

This clonotype is labeled medium-sized. In a library made to pick up alpha chains, this beta chain is a stray read with a size that means little. This rearrangement joins TRBV28 to TRBJ2-2; D gene unclear. CDR1 MDHEN and CDR2 SYDVKM come from the germline V gene. Trimming left V 6 bases short and J 3 bases short, with 8 bases between. The CDR3 runs 13 residues. The chain's CDR3 is CASSTPYTGELFF. The DNA for the CDR3 is TGTGCCAGCAGCACCCCCTACACCGGGGAGCTGTTTTTT.

Only one count was recorded for this clonotype. Since it is a stray read in a library aimed at alpha chains, this beta chain has a size that is not meaningful. This chain links TRBV29-1 with TRBJ1-1; D unresolved. The CDR3 runs to 12 residues. CDR1 and CDR2 (germline): SQVTM, ANQGSEA. The V and J ends lost 7 bases and 1 base respectively, with 10 bases between them. CDR3 sequence (DNA): TGCAGCGCTGTTGTGTGGAACACTGAAGCTTTCTTT. This sequence encodes CSAVVWNTEAFF.

This clonotype was recorded at least ten times. This beta chain represents an off-target read in a library built for alpha chains; its size is of limited meaning. The chain links TRBV20-1 to TRBJ2-7; tentative D call: TRBD1 (7 bases). Trimming took 3 bases from V and 5 from J, leaving 17 bases between them. Per the germline V gene, CDR1 is DFQATT and CDR2 is SNEGSKA (reference sequence). The CDR3 runs 14 residues. The CDR3 DNA sequence: TGCAGTGCTAGTAGGGGGGTTGACAGGGACGAGCAGTACTTC. Translated, it gives CSASRGVDRDEQYF.

This clonotype was seen at least ten times. In a library made to pick up alpha chains, this beta chain is a stray read with a size that means little. The genes are TRBV29-1 and TRBJ2-4; TRBD1 might be the D (6 bases). The V gene's germline CDR1 is SQVTM and CDR2 ANQGSEA. Between the trimmed V and J ends, which lost 0 bases and 2 bases, there was a span of 8 bases. The CDR3 runs 14 residues. The CDR3, as DNA: TGCAGCGTTGAAGATCAGGGGACCAAAAACATTCAGTACTTC. Its translation: CSVEDQGTKNIQYF.

This clonotype is termed medium-sized. A junction end diverges from the germline sequence, so it may reflect a read error. A library made for alpha chains picked up this beta chain off target, so its size means little. The chain recombines TRBV14 with TRBJ2-7; possible D gene TRBD1, 6 bases. CDR3 size: 13 residues. Germline lookup yields CDR1 SGHDN and CDR2 FVKESK. The DNA for the CDR3 is TGTGCCAGCAGCCCTGATCGTTCTGGGACACCCTTCTTC. It yields the protein CASSPDRSGTPFF.

This clonotype was picked up many times. As an off-target read in a library built for alpha chains, this beta chain has a frequency of little significance. V usage is TRBV7-2 and J usage is TRBJ2-7; the match to TRBD1 covers 11 bases. V was pared by 5 bases and J by 2 bases, with 2 bases of the junction left unmatched. Germline V gives CDR1 SGHTA, CDR2 FQGNSA. The CDR3 runs 14 residues. CDR3 DNA sequence: TGTGCCAGCAGCCGGGACAGGGGGGCCTACGAGCAGTACTTC. It encodes CASSRDRGAYEQYF.

This clonotype was counted at least ten times. This beta chain represents an off-target read in a library built for alpha chains; its size is of limited meaning. V usage is TRBV6-1 and J usage is TRBJ2-7; no clear D gene. Germline CDR1 reads MNHNS; CDR2 reads SASEGT. The V and J ends lost 5 bases and 4 bases respectively, with 12 bases between them. CDR3 length: 13 residues. CDR3 loop: CASSPHLGYEQYF. Written as DNA, the CDR3 is TGTGCCAGCAGTCCGCATCTAGGTTACGAGCAGTACTTC.